The 5 T cell receptor beta chains listed next were all sequenced from one sample in a study of blood T cell repertoires in COVID-19. Clones were read by immunoSEQ multiplex PCR, and TCRdb kept only the in-frame ones, dropping some. In the table there are around 470,000 clones, 90% of which are singletons. Source material: PBMCs or T cells enriched from blood (not recorded which). These receptor sequences come from a young man who had recovered from COVID-19.

This clone was seen only once. The gene calls are TRBV5-4 and TRBJ1-2; weak D call: TRBD1 (5 bases). Between the trimmed V and J ends, which lost 1 base and 8 bases, there was a span of 15 bases. Germline loops: CDR1 SGHNT, CDR2 YYREEE (reference sequence). The CDR3 totals 14 residues. DNA for the CDR3: TGTGCCAGCAGCTTGCAATCGGGCGGGGGGGGCTACACCTTC. This gives the protein CASSLQSGGGGYTF.

This sequence joins TRBV12-3 or TRBV12-4 and TRBJ1-2; TRBD1 might be the D (6 bases). The CDR3 sequence is 13 residues long. V lost 6 bases and J 10 bases, leaving 18 bases between the germline ends. For the CDR3, the DNA is TGTGCCAGCAGATTCCAGGGGATAGGAGACTACACCTTC. Its protein product is CASRFQGIGDYTF.

V gene TRBV21-1 combines with J gene TRBJ1-6; no DNA check was done on the table's D call, TRBD1. TRBV21-1 is recorded as a pseudogene. The CDR3 spans 17 residues. CDR3 DNA: TGTGCCAGCAGCAAAAGACAGGGGGCGAACTATAATTCACCCCTCCACTTT. Translated, it gives CASSKRQGANYNSPLHF.

The CDR3 nucleotides are TGCGCCAGCAGCTCATCGGGACAGGGAAACACTGAAGCTTTCTTT. It translates to CASSSSGQGNTEAFF. The chain uses TRBV5-1 and TRBJ1-1, with 9 nucleotides matching TRBD1. Germline CDR1 reads SGHRS; CDR2 reads YFSETQ. V trimming: 3 bases; J trimming: 2 bases; junction bases outside the gene matches: 5. This CDR3 has 15 residues.

In regard to this clone: The identical CDR3 is also encoded by other nucleotide sequences in the sample. The chain recombines TRBV3-1 (or the pseudogene TRBV3-2) with TRBJ1-6; no reliable D call. V was cut by 3 bases and J by 8 bases, with 5 bases left in between. Germline V gives CDR1 LGHDT, CDR2 YNNKEL (reference sequence). This CDR3 spans 12 amino acids. Here the CDR3 DNA reads TGTGCCAGCAGCCAGGGAGATTCACCCCTCCACTTT. Protein product: CASSQGDSPLHF.